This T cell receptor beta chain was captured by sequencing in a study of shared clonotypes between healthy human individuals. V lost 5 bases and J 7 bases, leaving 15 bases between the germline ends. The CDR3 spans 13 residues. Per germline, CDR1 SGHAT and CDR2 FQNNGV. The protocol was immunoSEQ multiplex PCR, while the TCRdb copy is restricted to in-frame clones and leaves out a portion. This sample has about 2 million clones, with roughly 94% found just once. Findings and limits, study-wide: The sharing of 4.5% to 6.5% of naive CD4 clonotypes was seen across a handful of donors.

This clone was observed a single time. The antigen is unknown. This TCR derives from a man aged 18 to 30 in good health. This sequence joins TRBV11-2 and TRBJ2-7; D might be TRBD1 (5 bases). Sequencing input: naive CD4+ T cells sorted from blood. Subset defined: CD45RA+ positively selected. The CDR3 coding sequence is TGTGCCAGCAGCGCACAGGCACGATTTGAGCAGTACTTC. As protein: CASSAQARFEQYF.